The following is a TCR beta chain sequence with its context. The target antigen is unknown. The sample comes from a study of OX40 agonist ivuxolimab in advanced cancers. General study results and limits: Among the lowest peripheral clonal expansion occurred in 0.1-3.0 mg/kg partial responders. On average, CD8+ T cells showed a greater number of expanded clones than CD4+.

This CDR3 has 22 residues. Some clones are missing from TCRdb's copy, which holds only in-frame ones; the method was immunoSEQ multiplex PCR. The table records over 75,000 clones, more than 75% of them present only once. If patients had autoimmune disease history or systemic immunosuppression, they were excluded. Sampling of blood occurred at baseline, cycle 4 day 1, and cycle 7 day 1. The chain combines TRBV21-1 with TRBJ2-3; the table assigns TRBD1, which was not confirmed against the DNA. TRBV21-1 is shown as a pseudogene. The TCR sequence derives from an adult with an advanced solid tumor such as melanoma, head and neck, liver or kidney cancer. The sequencing used CD4+ or CD8+ T cells sorted from blood, collected in a trial of the OX40 agonist ivuxolimab. DNA for the CDR3: TGTGCCAGCAGCAAAGCGGCCGGACAGGGTATTTGGCGGGAGATTCGAACAGATACGCAGTATTTT. This encodes CASSKAAGQGIWREIRTDTQYF.